The 5 T cell receptor beta chains below come from one sample, sequenced in a study of human T cells and chemical hapten exposure. Time point indicated: pre-sensitization, week 0. The treatment was: therapeutic diphenylcyclopropenone sensitization with weekly scalp DPC. TCRdb analysed the RACE reads with MiXCR anew, one entry per CDR3 protein. The profile shows some 360,000 distinct CDR3 sequences, approximately 5% of them singletons. This specimen was whole blood, taken in connection with sensitization to the hapten diphenylcyclopropenone (DPC). Receptor source: a woman aged 50 to 60 with alopecia areata. Some clones in this sample may be carry-over from other donors' samples.

This clonotype was observed a handful of times. The chain joins TRBV11-2 to TRBJ2-3; maybe TRBD2 (6 bases). Trimming removed 4 bases at V and 4 bases at J, with 9 bases between. CDR3 length: 13 residues. The germline V gene has CDR1 SGHAT and CDR2 FQNNGV. The CDR3 loop reads CASSSWDSDTQYF. The CDR3 nucleotides read TGTGCCAGCAGCTCCTGGGACTCAGATACGCAGTATTTT.

The chain recombines TRBV4-2 with TRBJ2-1; 7 positions match TRBD2. Germline trimming cut 0 bases from V and 10 bases from J; bases unmatched to any gene: 9. The CDR3 covers 15 residues. CDR1 and CDR2 (germline): LGHNA, YNFKEQ. The DNA of the CDR3 is TGTGCCAGCAGCCAAGAAGGGGAGGGAATCGGGGAGCAGTTCTTC. Translating gives CASSQEGEGIGEQFF.

This clonotype came up many times. The rearrangement joins TRBV29-1 to TRBJ1-3; D unresolved. The germline V gene has CDR1 SQVTM and CDR2 ANQGSEA. The CDR3 runs 13 residues. CDR3 nucleotide sequence: TGCACCGCCGGGGATGGCCCTGGAAACACCATATATTTT. This codes for CTAGDGPGNTIYF.

Many counts were recorded for this clonotype. The J gene is TRBJ2-3, the V gene TRBV20-1; 12 nucleotides agree with TRBD2. CDR1 is DFQATT and CDR2 is SNEGSKA in the germline V gene (reference sequence). V shed 2 bases and J 5 bases; nucleotides not matched to a gene: 2. The CDR3 is 14 amino acids. The CDR3 DNA reads as TGCAGTGCTAGACGGACTAGCGGGAAAGATACGCAGTATTTT. Translated, it gives CSARRTSGKDTQYF.

The table lists this clonotype with a few counts. The chain carries TRBV13 and TRBJ2-7; possibly TRBD2 for D (6 bases). CDR1 and CDR2 from the germline V gene are PRHDT and FYEKMQ (reference sequence). V lost 0 bases, J lost 4 bases, and 25 bases lay in between. The CDR3 consists of 19 residues. The DNA for the CDR3 is TGTGCCAGCAGCTTAGGCCAGGTTAAAGCAGCGGGCCCAACGTACGAGCAGTACTTC. Protein: CASSLGQVKAAGPTYEQYF.